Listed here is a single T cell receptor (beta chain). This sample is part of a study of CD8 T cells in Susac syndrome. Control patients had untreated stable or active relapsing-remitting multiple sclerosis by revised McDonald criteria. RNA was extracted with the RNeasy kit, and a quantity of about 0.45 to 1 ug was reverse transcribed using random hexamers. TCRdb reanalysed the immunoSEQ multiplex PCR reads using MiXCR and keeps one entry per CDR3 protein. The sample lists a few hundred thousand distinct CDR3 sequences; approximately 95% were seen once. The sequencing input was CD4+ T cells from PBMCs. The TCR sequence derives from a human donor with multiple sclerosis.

This CDR3 is CAWTGGALNTEAFF. The DNA of the CDR3 is TGTGCCTGGACCGGCGGAGCTTTGAACACTGAAGCTTTCTTT. This chain joins TRBV30 and TRBJ1-1; D is uncertain. Germline CDR1 and CDR2: GTSNPN and SVGIG (reference sequence). V shed 4 bases and J shed 0 bases, with 12 bases lying between them. The CDR3 sequence is 14 residues long.